The 4 T cell receptor beta chains below all came from one sample that was sequenced in a study. TCRdb's copy holds only in-frame clones and misses some; the assay was immunoSEQ multiplex PCR. Of about 68,000 clones listed, approximately 92% are singletons. The sequencing sample was made of PBMCs. These receptors were obtained from a man aged 40-49 years with rheumatoid arthritis.

V gene TRBV6-1 combines with J gene TRBJ1-4; no reliable D call. This CDR3 region has 12 residues. V lost 2 bases, J lost 13 bases, and 11 bases lay in between. From germline, CDR1 is MNHNS and CDR2 SASEGT. CDR3 protein: CASSERWMGLFF. For the CDR3, the DNA is TGTGCCAGCAGTGAAAGATGGATGGGACTGTTTTTT.

This chain connects TRBV11-2 to TRBJ2-1; D gene ambiguous. V was cut by 5 bases and J by 5 bases, with 1 base left in between. The CDR3 has 10 residues. Germline CDR1 and CDR2: SGHAT and FQNNGV. In DNA form, the CDR3 reads TGTGCCAGCAGCGACAATGAGCAGTTCTTC. Residues: CASSDNEQFF.

This clone showed up just a few times. The rearrangement joins TRBV13 to TRBJ1-2; possibly TRBD1 for D (5 bases). Germline assignment: CDR1 PRHDT and CDR2 FYEKMQ (reference sequence). The CDR3 has 13 residues. The V gene lost 3 bases and the J gene lost 3 bases, with 8 bases spanning the gap. CDR3 region: CASSLGQDYGYTF. The DNA for the CDR3 is TGTGCCAGCAGCTTGGGGCAGGACTATGGCTACACCTTC.

This chain joins TRBV6-6 and TRBJ1-5; TRBD1 might be the D (6 bases). Deletions cut 1 base from V and 0 bases from J, with 7 bases between. Per germline, CDR1 MNHNY and CDR2 SVGAGI (reference sequence). The CDR3 consists of 15 residues. The CDR3: CASSYLGGSNQPQHF. The DNA of the CDR3 is TGTGCCAGCAGTTACTTAGGGGGTAGCAATCAGCCCCAGCATTTT.